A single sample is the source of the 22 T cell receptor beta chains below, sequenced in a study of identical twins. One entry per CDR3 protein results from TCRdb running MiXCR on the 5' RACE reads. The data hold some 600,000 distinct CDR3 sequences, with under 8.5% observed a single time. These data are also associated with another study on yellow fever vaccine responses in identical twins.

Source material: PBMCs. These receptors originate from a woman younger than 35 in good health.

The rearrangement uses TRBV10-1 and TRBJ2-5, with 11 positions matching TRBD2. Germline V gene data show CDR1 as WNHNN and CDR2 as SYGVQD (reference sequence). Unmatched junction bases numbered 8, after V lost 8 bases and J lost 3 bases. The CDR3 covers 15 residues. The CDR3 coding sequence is TGCGCCAGCTCTCCGGCTAGCGGGGGGAAAGAGACCCAGTACTTC. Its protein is CASSPASGGKETQYF.

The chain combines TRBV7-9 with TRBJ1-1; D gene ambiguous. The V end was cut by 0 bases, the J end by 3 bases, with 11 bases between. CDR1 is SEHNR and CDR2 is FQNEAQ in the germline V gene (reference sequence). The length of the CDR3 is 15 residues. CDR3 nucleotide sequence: TGTGCCAGCAGCTTAGCGGTCGGCAGACACACTGAAGCTTTCTTT. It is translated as CASSLAVGRHTEAFF.

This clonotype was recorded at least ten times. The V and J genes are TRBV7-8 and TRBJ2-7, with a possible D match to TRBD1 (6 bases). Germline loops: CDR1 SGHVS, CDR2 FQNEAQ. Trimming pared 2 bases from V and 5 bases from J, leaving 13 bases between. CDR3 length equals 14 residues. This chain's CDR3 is CASSLLRQGNEQYF. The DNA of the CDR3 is TGTGCCAGCAGCTTATTGCGGCAGGGGAACGAGCAGTACTTC.

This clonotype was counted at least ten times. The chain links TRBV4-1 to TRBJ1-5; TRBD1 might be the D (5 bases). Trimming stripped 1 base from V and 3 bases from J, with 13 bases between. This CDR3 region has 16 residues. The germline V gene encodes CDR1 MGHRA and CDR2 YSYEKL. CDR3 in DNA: TGCGCCAGCAGCCAAGGAGCAGGGAGGCCCAATCAGCCCCAGCATTTT. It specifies CASSQGAGRPNQPQHF.

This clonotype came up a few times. The CDR3 sequence: CASSGQGARDAFF. CDR3 DNA sequence: TGTGCCAGCAGTGGTCAGGGGGCGCGGGATGCTTTCTTT. The V gene is TRBV6-1, the J gene TRBJ1-1, with 8 bases fitting TRBD1. In germline, CDR1 is MNHNS, CDR2 SASEGT. The J segment lost 11 bases and the V segment lost 4 bases, leaving 9 bases of the junction unmatched. The CDR3 has 13 amino acids.

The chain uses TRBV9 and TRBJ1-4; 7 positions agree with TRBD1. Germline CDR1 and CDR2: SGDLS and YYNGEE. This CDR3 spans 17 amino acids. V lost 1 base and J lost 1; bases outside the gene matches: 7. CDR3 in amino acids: CASSVYRGEGTNEKLFF. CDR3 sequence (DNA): TGTGCCAGCAGCGTATACAGGGGTGAAGGAACTAATGAAAAACTGTTTTTT.

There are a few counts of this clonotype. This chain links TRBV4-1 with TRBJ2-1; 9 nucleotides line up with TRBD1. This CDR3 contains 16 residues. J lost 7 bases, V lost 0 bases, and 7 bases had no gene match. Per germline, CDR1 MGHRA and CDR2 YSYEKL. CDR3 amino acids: CASSQDSGQGINEQFF. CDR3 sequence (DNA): TGCGCCAGCAGCCAAGATTCGGGACAGGGCATTAATGAGCAGTTCTTC.

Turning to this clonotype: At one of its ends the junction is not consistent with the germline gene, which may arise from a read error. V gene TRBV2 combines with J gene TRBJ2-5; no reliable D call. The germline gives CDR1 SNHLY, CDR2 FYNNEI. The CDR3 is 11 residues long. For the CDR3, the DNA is TGTGCCAGCGGTGAACAAGAGACCCAGTACTTC. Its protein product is CASGEQETQYF.

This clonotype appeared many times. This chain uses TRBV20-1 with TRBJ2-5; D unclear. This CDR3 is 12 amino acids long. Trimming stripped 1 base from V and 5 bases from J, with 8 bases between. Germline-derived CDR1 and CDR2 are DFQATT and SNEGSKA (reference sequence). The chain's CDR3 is CSARALWETQYF. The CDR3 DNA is TGCAGTGCTAGAGCCCTCTGGGAGACCCAGTACTTC.

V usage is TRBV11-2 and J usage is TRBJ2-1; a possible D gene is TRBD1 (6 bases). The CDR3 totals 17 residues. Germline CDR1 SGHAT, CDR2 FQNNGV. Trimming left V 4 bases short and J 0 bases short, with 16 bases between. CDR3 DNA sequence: TGTGCCAGCAGCTCCGGCAGGGGAGAAAGCTCCTACAATGAGCAGTTCTTC. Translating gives CASSSGRGESSYNEQFF.

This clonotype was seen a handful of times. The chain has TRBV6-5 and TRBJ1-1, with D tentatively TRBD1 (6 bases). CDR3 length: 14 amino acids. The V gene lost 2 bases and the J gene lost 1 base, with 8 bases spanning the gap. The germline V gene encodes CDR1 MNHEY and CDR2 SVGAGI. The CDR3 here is CASSYLTGNTEAFF. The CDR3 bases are TGTGCCAGCAGTTACCTGACAGGGAACACTGAAGCTTTCTTT.

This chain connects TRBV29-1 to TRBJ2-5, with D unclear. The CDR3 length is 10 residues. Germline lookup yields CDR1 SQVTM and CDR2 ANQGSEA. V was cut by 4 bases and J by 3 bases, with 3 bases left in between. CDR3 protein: CSVGEETQYF. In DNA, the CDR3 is TGCAGCGTTGGCGAAGAGACCCAGTACTTC.

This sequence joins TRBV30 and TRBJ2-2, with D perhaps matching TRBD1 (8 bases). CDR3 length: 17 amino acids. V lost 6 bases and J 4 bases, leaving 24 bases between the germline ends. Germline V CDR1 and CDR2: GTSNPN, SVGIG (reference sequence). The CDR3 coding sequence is TGTGCCTGCAGTTTGGGAGGGGGCAGGGGGCCCACCGGGGAGCTGTTTTTT. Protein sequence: CACSLGGGRGPTGELFF.

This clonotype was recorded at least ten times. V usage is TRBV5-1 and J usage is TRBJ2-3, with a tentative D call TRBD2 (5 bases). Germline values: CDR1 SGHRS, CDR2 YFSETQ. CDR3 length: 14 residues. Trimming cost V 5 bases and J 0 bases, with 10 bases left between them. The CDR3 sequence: CASRGAVSTDTQYF. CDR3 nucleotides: TGCGCCAGCAGGGGAGCTGTAAGCACAGATACGCAGTATTTT.

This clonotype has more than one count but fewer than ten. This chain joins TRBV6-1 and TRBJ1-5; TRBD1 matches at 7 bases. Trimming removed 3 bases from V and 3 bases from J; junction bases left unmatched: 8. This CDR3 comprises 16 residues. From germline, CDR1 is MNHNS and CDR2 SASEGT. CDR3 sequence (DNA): TGTGCCAGCAGTGAGGAGGGGGCAAGACCCAATCAGCCCCAGCATTTT. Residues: CASSEEGARPNQPQHF.

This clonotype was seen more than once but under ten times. CDR3: CSARDPRLAGVVWGNEQFF. CDR3 sequence (DNA): TGCAGTGCTAGAGATCCGCGACTAGCGGGAGTGGTATGGGGCAATGAGCAGTTCTTC. V and J are TRBV20-1 and TRBJ2-1; 12 bases match TRBD2. Germline loops: CDR1 DFQATT, CDR2 SNEGSKA (reference sequence). V was clipped by 0 bases and J by 6 bases; unmatched bases: 15. The CDR3 contains 19 residues.

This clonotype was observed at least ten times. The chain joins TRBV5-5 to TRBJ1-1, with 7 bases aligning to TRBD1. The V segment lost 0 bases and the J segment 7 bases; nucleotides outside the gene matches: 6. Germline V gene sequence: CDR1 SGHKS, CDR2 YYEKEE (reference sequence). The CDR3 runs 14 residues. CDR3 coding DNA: TGTGCCAGCAGCTTGGGTGACAGGGTATTTGAAGCTTTCTTT. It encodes CASSLGDRVFEAFF.

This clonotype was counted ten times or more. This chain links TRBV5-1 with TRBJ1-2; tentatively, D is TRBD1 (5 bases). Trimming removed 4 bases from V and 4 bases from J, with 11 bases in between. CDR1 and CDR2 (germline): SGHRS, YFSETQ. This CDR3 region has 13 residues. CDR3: CASSPQGAYGYTF. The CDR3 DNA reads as TGCGCCAGCAGCCCCCAGGGCGCCTATGGCTACACCTTC.

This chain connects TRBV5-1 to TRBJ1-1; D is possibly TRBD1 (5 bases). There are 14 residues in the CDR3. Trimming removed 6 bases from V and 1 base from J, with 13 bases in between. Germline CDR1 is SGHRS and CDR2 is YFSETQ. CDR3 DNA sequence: TGCGCCAGCATGGGGGGGACCTCGAACACTGAAGCTTTCTTT. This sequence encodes CASMGGTSNTEAFF.

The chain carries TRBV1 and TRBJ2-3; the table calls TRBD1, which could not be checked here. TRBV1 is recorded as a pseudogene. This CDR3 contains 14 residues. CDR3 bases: TGCACCAGCAGCCGACGGGACCACACAGATACGCAGTATTTT. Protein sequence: CTSSRRDHTDTQYF.

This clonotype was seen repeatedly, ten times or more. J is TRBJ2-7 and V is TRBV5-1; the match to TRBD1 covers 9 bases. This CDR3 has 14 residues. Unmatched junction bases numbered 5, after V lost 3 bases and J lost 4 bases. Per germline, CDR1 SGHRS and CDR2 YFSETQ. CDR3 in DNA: TGCGCCAGCAGCTCTCGGACAGGGGAGTACGAGCAGTACTTC. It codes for CASSSRTGEYEQYF.

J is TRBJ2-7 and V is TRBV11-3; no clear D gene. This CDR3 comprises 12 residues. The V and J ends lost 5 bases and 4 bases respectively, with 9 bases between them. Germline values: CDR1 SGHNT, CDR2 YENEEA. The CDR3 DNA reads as TGTGCCAGCAGCAATCAGATTTACGAGCAGTACTTC. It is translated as CASSNQIYEQYF. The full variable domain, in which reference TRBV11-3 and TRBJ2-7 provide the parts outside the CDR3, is EAGVVQSPRYKIIEKKQPVAFWCNPISGHNTLYWYLQNLGQGPELLIRYENEEAVDDSQLPKDRFSAERLKGVDSTLKIQPAELGDSAVYLCASSNQIYEQYFGPGTRLTVT.